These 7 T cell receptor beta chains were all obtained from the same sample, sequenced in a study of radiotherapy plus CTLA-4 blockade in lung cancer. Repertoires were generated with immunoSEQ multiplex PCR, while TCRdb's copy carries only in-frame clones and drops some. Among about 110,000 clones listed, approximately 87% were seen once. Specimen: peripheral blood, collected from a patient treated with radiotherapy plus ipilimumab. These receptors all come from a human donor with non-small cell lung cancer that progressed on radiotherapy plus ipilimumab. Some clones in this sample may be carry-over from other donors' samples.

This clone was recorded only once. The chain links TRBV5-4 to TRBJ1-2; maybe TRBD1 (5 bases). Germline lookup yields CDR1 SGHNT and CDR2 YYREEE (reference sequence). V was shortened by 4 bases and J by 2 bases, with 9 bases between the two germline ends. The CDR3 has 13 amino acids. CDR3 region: CASSPAGNYGYTF. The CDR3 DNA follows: TGTGCCAGCAGCCCGGCAGGGAACTATGGCTACACCTTC.

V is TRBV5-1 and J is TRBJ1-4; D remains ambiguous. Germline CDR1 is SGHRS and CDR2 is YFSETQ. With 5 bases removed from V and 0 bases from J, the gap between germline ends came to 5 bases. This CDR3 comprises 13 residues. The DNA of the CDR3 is TGCGCCAGCAGTAGGGCAACTAATGAAAAACTGTTTTTT. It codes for CASSRATNEKLFF.

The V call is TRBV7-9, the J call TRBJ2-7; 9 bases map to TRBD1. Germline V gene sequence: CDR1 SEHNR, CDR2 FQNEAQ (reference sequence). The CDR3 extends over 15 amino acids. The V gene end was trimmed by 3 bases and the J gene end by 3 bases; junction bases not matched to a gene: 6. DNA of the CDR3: TGTGCCAGCAGCTTCGGGACAGGGCCCCACTACGAGCAGTACTTC. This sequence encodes CASSFGTGPHYEQYF.

CDR3 in amino acids: CASSSFETQYF. CDR3 coding DNA: TGTGCCAGCAGCTCGTTCGAGACCCAGTACTTC. The V and J genes are TRBV5-6 and TRBJ2-5, with D unresolved. Germline loops: CDR1 SGHDT, CDR2 YYEEEE. The CDR3 is 11 residues long. Trimming shortened V by 3 bases and J by 5 bases, and 5 bases separated the two germline ends.

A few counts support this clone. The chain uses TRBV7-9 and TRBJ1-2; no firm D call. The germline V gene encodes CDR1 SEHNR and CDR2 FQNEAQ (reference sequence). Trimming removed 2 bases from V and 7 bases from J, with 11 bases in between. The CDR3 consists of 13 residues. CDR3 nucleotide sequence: TGTGCCAGCAGCTTATCACTCCTGGGTGGCTACACCTTC. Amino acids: CASSLSLLGGYTF.

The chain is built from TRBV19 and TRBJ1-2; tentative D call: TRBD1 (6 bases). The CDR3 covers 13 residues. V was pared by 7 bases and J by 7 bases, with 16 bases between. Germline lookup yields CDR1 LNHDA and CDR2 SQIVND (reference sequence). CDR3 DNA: TGTGCCAGTAAGGTCGTCGGGGGCATTGGCTACACCTTC. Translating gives CASKVVGGIGYTF.

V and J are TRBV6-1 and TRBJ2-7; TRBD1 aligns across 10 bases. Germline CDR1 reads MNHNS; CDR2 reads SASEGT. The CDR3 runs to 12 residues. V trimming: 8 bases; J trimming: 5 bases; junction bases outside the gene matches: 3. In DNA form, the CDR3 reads TGTGCCAGCGGGGACAGGGGCAACGAGCAGTACTTC. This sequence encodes CASGDRGNEQYF.